Presented here are 27 T cell receptor beta chains from one specimen sequenced in a study of human T cells and chemical hapten exposure. MiXCR, applied by TCRdb to the RACE reads, yields one record per CDR3 protein. The sample contains about 120,000 distinct CDR3 sequences, approximately 14% of which appear only once. Noted time point: patch test 1, 2 weeks after DPC sensitization. The treatment is: therapeutic diphenylcyclopropenone sensitization with weekly scalp DPC. The specimen was whole blood, collected in connection with sensitization to the hapten diphenylcyclopropenone (DPC). Receptors were obtained from a man aged 18 to 35 with alopecia areata. Some clones in this sample may be carry-over from other donors' samples.

This clonotype occurred many times. The V call is TRBV27, the J call TRBJ2-7; D assignment may be TRBD1 or TRBD2 (5 bases each). V shed 6 bases and J shed 3 bases, with 15 bases lying between them. CDR1 is MNHEY and CDR2 is SMNVEV in the germline V gene (reference sequence). The CDR3 sequence is 14 residues long. The CDR3 is CASSGAKRGYEQYF. CDR3 DNA: TGTGCCAGCAGCGGGGCCAAACGGGGCTACGAGCAGTACTTC.

The chain recombines TRBV7-9 with TRBJ2-1, with 8 bases lining up with TRBD1. CDR1 and CDR2 from the germline V gene are SEHNR and FQNEAQ (reference sequence). Losses at the gene ends were 5 bases for V and 0 bases for J; bases not matched to a gene: 15. CDR3 size: 19 residues. CDR3 nucleotides: TGTGCCAGCAGCCCCCGGACAGGGCCTTCGCAGAGCTCCTACAATGAGCAGTTCTTC. Its protein product is CASSPRTGPSQSSYNEQFF.

The rearrangement joins TRBV3-1 to TRBJ1-1, with no clear D. Germline CDR1 is LGHDT and CDR2 is YNNKEL (reference sequence). Deletions cut 0 bases from V and 5 bases from J, with 10 bases between. CDR3 size: 14 residues. This chain's CDR3 is CASSQEAARTEAFF. The CDR3 DNA follows: TGTGCCAGCAGCCAAGAGGCGGCTCGGACTGAAGCTTTCTTT.

In its sample, this clonotype was seen many times. This chain's CDR3 is CASSSGQLINQPQHF. The CDR3 nucleotides read TGTGCCAGCAGCTCGGGACAGCTTATAAATCAGCCCCAGCATTTT. This sequence joins TRBV7-9 and TRBJ1-5, with 7 bases aligning to TRBD1. This CDR3 region has 15 residues. Trimming took 4 bases from V and 4 from J; bases not matched to a gene: 7. Germline V lookup: CDR1 SEHNR, CDR2 FQNEAQ (reference sequence).

This clonotype has just a few counts. The V and J genes are TRBV4-3 and TRBJ2-3, with 9 nucleotides matching TRBD2. Germline V gene sequence: CDR1 LGHNA, CDR2 YSLEER. V trimming: 1 base; J trimming: 2 bases; junction bases outside the gene matches: 13. The CDR3 consists of 19 residues. CDR3 loop: CASSQGKRASGEITDTQYF. DNA for the CDR3: TGCGCCAGCAGCCAAGGAAAAAGAGCTAGCGGGGAGATCACAGATACGCAGTATTTT.

Many counts were recorded for this clonotype. The V and J genes are TRBV6-2 or TRBV6-3 and TRBJ1-1, with a possible D match to TRBD1 (6 bases). The CDR3 sequence is 14 residues long. The germline V gene has CDR1 MNHEY and CDR2 SVGEGT. V was clipped by 6 bases and J by 0 bases, with 11 bases between them. For the CDR3, the DNA is TGTGCCAGCAGCCCGCACAGGGTGAACACTGAAGCTTTCTTT. Translation gives CASSPHRVNTEAFF.

Ten or more counts support this clonotype. The CDR3 region is CASSLETGITDTQYF. The CDR3 nucleotides read TGTGCCAGCAGTTTAGAGACGGGGATCACAGATACGCAGTATTTT. This rearrangement joins TRBV27 to TRBJ2-3; TRBD2 is a possible D gene (5 bases). The CDR3 consists of 15 residues. Trimming pared 2 bases from V and 2 bases from J, leaving 11 bases between. Germline V CDR1 and CDR2: MNHEY, SMNVEV (reference sequence).

This clonotype has a handful of counts. The gene calls are TRBV3-1 and TRBJ2-2; the D is unclear. Trimming took off 1 base at V and 7 bases at J, with 10 bases between the two ends. The CDR3 is 14 residues long. Germline V gene sequence: CDR1 LGHDT, CDR2 YNNKEL (reference sequence). The CDR3 DNA follows: TGTGCCAGCAGCCAAGGTATCCAGGTCGGGGAGCTGTTTTTT. Translation: CASSQGIQVGELFF.

This chain joins TRBV29-1 and TRBJ2-3, with a possible D match to TRBD1 (6 bases). Germline V gene lookup returns CDR1 SQVTM and CDR2 ANQGSEA. The CDR3 extends over 12 amino acids. Trimming took off 3 bases at V and 5 bases at J, with 9 bases between the two ends. The CDR3 DNA reads as TGCAGCGTTGACAGGGGAAGAGATACGCAGTATTTT. Translating gives CSVDRGRDTQYF.

V is TRBV7-2 and J is TRBJ2-1; 7 nucleotides align to TRBD2. In germline, CDR1 is SGHTA, CDR2 FQGNSA. The CDR3 extends over 14 amino acids. The J segment lost 2 bases and the V segment lost 5 bases, leaving 3 bases of the junction unmatched. CDR3 DNA sequence: TGTGCCAGCAGCGTGGGAGGGACCTACAATGAGCAGTTCTTC. Protein product: CASSVGGTYNEQFF.

V and J are TRBV4-3 and TRBJ2-2; D gene uncertain. The CDR3 length is 16 residues. V lost 0 bases and J 0 bases, leaving 8 bases between the germline ends. Germline V CDR1 and CDR2: LGHNA, YSLEER. The CDR3 DNA reads TGCGCCAGCAGCCAAGATCCGACATCGAACACCGGGGAGCTGTTTTTT. Translation: CASSQDPTSNTGELFF.

CDR3 coding DNA: TGTGCCAGCAGTTTGAGCAGACACATGAACACTGAAGCTTTCTTT. Protein sequence: CASSLSRHMNTEAFF. The chain carries TRBV28 and TRBJ1-1; D gene ambiguous. The CDR3 loop spans 15 amino acids. CDR1 is MDHEN, CDR2 SYDVKM, per germline. V dropped 3 bases and J dropped 0 bases, with 11 bases sitting between them.

The rearrangement joins TRBV29-1 to TRBJ1-2; D is unresolved. The CDR3 totals 13 residues. V dropped 2 bases and J dropped 2 bases, with 9 bases sitting between them. CDR1 is SQVTM and CDR2 is ANQGSEA in the germline V gene. In DNA form, the CDR3 reads TGCAGCGTTGAACCAGGAGTCAACTATGGCTACACCTTC. Translation: CSVEPGVNYGYTF. Using reference TRBV29-1 and TRBJ1-2 for the parts outside the CDR3, the full variable domain is SAVISQKPSRDICQRGTSLTIQCQVDSQVTMMFWYRQQPGQSLTLIATANQGSEATYESGFVIDKFPISRPNLTFSTLTVSNMSPEDSSIYLCSVEPGVNYGYTFGSGTRLTVV.

Of note for this clonotype: One end of the junction does not line up with germline, which may come from a read error. J is TRBJ1-3 and V is TRBV18; TRBD1 aligns across 9 bases. The CDR3 spans 15 residues. Germline CDR1 KGHSH, CDR2 LQKENI. The CDR3 DNA reads TGTGTCAGCTCACAGACAGGGGGGCCTGGAAACACCATATATTTT. Encoded protein: CVSSQTGGPGNTIYF.

V usage is TRBV5-1 and J usage is TRBJ2-2; TRBD1 is a possible D gene (6 bases). Germline-derived CDR1 and CDR2 are SGHRS and YFSETQ. The CDR3 extends over 15 amino acids. V was cut by 4 bases and J by 0 bases, with 10 bases left in between. The CDR3 sequence: CASSPTGPNTGELFF. The CDR3, as DNA: TGCGCCAGCAGCCCGACAGGCCCGAACACCGGGGAGCTGTTTTTT.

This clonotype was found a few times. The chain carries TRBV2 and TRBJ2-4; D gene unclear. Germline CDR1 reads SNHLY; CDR2 reads FYNNEI. V lost 8 bases and J 7 bases, leaving 9 bases between the germline ends. The CDR3 is made up of 11 amino acids. The CDR3: CASCLDNIQYF. For the CDR3, the DNA is TGTGCCAGCTGCCTTGACAACATTCAGTACTTC.

This clonotype occurred a few times. The rearrangement joins TRBV20-1 to TRBJ1-1; a weak D match, TRBD1 (5 bases). The CDR3 is 13 residues long. V was shortened by 7 bases and J by 1 base, with 13 bases between the two germline ends. Germline V gene sequence: CDR1 DFQATT, CDR2 SNEGSKA (reference sequence). CDR3 amino acids: CSGRRQTNTEAFF. CDR3 DNA: TGCAGTGGCAGGCGACAGACGAACACTGAAGCTTTCTTT.

V usage is TRBV5-1 and J usage is TRBJ2-3; 12 bases agree with TRBD1. This CDR3 spans 17 amino acids. The germline CDR1 and CDR2 sequences are SGHRS and YFSETQ. Germline trimming cut 0 bases from V and 1 base from J; bases unmatched to any gene: 3. Here the CDR3 DNA reads TGCGCCAGCAGCTTGGAAGGGACAGGGGGCGGCACAGATACGCAGTATTTT. Translating it yields CASSLEGTGGGTDTQYF.

V is TRBV29-1 and J is TRBJ1-3, with D unclear. V lost 7 bases, J lost 0 bases, and 7 bases lay in between. CDR3 size: 12 residues. Per germline, CDR1 SQVTM and CDR2 ANQGSEA. CDR3 sequence reads: CSAQNSGNTIYF. Written as DNA, the CDR3 is TGCAGCGCTCAGAACTCTGGAAACACCATATATTTT. Full variable domain (remainder filled in from reference TRBV29-1 and TRBJ1-3): SAVISQKPSRDICQRGTSLTIQCQVDSQVTMMFWYRQQPGQSLTLIATANQGSEATYESGFVIDKFPISRPNLTFSTLTVSNMSPEDSSIYLCSAQNSGNTIYFGEGSWLTVV.

In this sample, this clonotype turned up a few times. The chain recombines TRBV7-6 with TRBJ2-7, with unresolved D. Looked up from germline, CDR1 is SGHVS and CDR2 is FNYEAQ. Trimming shortened V by 1 base and J by 1 base, and 8 bases separated the two germline ends. The CDR3 is 14 residues long. The CDR3: CASSLEDASYEQYF. The DNA of the CDR3 is TGTGCCAGCAGCTTAGAAGACGCTTCCTACGAGCAGTACTTC.

This chain joins TRBV15 and TRBJ1-5; the D gene is possibly TRBD1 (6 bases). The V gene lost 0 bases and the J gene lost 4 bases, with 13 bases spanning the gap. Per the germline V gene, CDR1 is LNHNV and CDR2 is YYDKDF (reference sequence). The CDR3 consists of 16 residues. CDR3: CATSREGSGQNQPQHF. CDR3 sequence (DNA): TGTGCCACCAGCAGAGAAGGTTCGGGACAAAATCAGCCCCAGCATTTT.

In DNA form, the CDR3 reads TGTGCCAGCAGTCTCACACAGGGGTTCGGAGCTTTCTTT. Amino acid sequence: CASSLTQGFGAFF. The rearrangement joins TRBV12-3 or TRBV12-4 to TRBJ1-1; 7 bases match TRBD1. V shed 5 bases, J shed 10 bases, and the junction held 10 bases outside the gene matches. This CDR3 has 13 amino acids.

The V call is TRBV29-1, the J call TRBJ2-5, with D uncertain. Per germline, CDR1 SQVTM and CDR2 ANQGSEA. The V gene lost 8 bases and the J gene lost 2 bases, with 15 bases spanning the gap. The CDR3 runs 13 residues. The CDR3 reads CSPKGLTQETQYF. DNA for the CDR3: TGCAGCCCAAAGGGCCTTACACAAGAGACCCAGTACTTC.

The chain has TRBV4-1 and TRBJ1-5; D is ambiguous. Trimming shortened V by 3 bases and J by 2 bases, and 11 bases separated the two germline ends. Per the germline V gene, CDR1 is MGHRA and CDR2 is YSYEKL. CDR3 length equals 15 residues. The DNA for the CDR3 is TGCGCCAGCAGCCATCCTCCGGGAGGCAATCAGCCCCAGCATTTT. Protein product: CASSHPPGGNQPQHF.

The rearrangement links TRBV20-1 to TRBJ2-1; 9 positions agree with TRBD1. Trimming removed 2 bases from V and 7 bases from J; junction bases left unmatched: 3. The CDR3 contains 13 residues. CDR1 is DFQATT and CDR2 is SNEGSKA in the germline V gene (reference sequence). The CDR3 here is CSARRDRDNEQFF. CDR3 coding DNA: TGCAGTGCTAGAAGGGACAGGGATAATGAGCAGTTCTTC.

This clonotype was detected many times. V usage is TRBV6-6 and J usage is TRBJ2-3; 8 nucleotides line up with TRBD2. From germline, CDR1 is MNHNY and CDR2 SVGAGI (reference sequence). V shed 6 bases and J 4 bases; nucleotides not matched to a gene: 6. This CDR3 has 14 residues. CDR3 residues: CASSWAGGADTQYF. Written as DNA, the CDR3 is TGTGCCAGCAGCTGGGCCGGGGGGGCAGATACGCAGTATTTT.

This clonotype was seen repeatedly, ten times or more. The chain's CDR3 is CASSQDLRSDRDYSAEAFF. The CDR3 DNA sequence: TGCGCCAGCAGCCAAGACCTCCGTTCAGACAGGGATTATTCGGCTGAAGCTTTCTTT. This chain connects TRBV4-3 to TRBJ1-1; 7 bases map to TRBD1. This CDR3 contains 19 residues. Germline CDR1 is LGHNA and CDR2 is YSLEER. V shed 0 bases, J shed 6 bases, and the junction held 19 bases outside the gene matches.